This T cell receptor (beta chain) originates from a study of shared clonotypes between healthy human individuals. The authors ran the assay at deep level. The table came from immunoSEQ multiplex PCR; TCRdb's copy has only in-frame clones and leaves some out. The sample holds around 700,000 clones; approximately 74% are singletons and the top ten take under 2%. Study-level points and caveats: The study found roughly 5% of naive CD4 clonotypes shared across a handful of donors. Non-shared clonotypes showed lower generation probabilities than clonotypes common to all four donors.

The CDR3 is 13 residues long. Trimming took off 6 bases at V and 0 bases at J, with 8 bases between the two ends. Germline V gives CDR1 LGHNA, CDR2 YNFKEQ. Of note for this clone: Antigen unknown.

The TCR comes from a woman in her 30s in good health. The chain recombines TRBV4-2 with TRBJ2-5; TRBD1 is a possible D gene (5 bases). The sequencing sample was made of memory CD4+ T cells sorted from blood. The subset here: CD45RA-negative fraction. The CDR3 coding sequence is TGTGCCAGCAGAGAGGACAACCAAGAGACCCAGTACTTC. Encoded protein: CASREDNQETQYF.